These 17 T cell receptor beta chains were all obtained from the same sample, sequenced in a study of cytomegalovirus exposure and HLA in healthy donors. PCR used 60 Vbeta primers and 13 Jbeta primers. Using immunoSEQ multiplex PCR, the repertoire was profiled, and TCRdb retains in-frame clones only, with some absent. The sample yields about 120,000 clones, under 80% seen once. Sequencing was done on a sample of PBMCs. These receptor sequences come from a woman aged 50 to 60 in good health and CMV-seropositive.

This clone came up a few times. This chain uses TRBV10-1 with TRBJ1-3; D perhaps matches TRBD1 (6 bases). Per the germline V gene, CDR1 is WNHNN and CDR2 is SYGVQD (reference sequence). This CDR3 spans 15 amino acids. Trimming left V 4 bases short and J 1 base short, with 11 bases between. The CDR3, as DNA: TGCGCCAGCAGTGCATTACAGGGATCTGGAAACACCATATATTTT. Its translation: CASSALQGSGNTIYF.

The chain employs TRBV6-5 and TRBJ2-2, with D perhaps matching TRBD1 (6 bases). Trimming removed 7 bases from V and 7 bases from J, with 13 bases in between. Germline loops: CDR1 MNHEY, CDR2 SVGAGI. The CDR3 totals 13 residues. CDR3 coding DNA: TGTGCCAGCACACATCCGGGACACGGGGAGCTGTTTTTT. Translating gives CASTHPGHGELFF.

This chain uses TRBV7-2 with TRBJ2-7; D uncertain. V was shortened by 1 base and J by 7 bases, with 14 bases between the two germline ends. Per the germline V gene, CDR1 is SGHTA and CDR2 is FQGNSA. The CDR3 contains 14 residues. As DNA, the CDR3 is TGTGCCAGCAGCTTAGGAGGCGGCTTTGGGGAGCAGTACTTC. Protein sequence: CASSLGGGFGEQYF. Drawing the rest from reference TRBV7-2 and TRBJ2-7, the complete variable domain is GAGVSQSPSNKVTEKGKDVELRCDPISGHTALYWYRQSLGQGLEFLIYFQGNSAPDKSGLPSDRFSAERTGGSVSTLTIQRTQQEDSAVYLCASSLGGGFGEQYFGPGTRLTVT.

This chain joins TRBV5-1 and TRBJ1-2; tentative D call: TRBD1 (6 bases). Between the trimmed V and J ends, which lost 4 bases and 6 bases, there was a span of 13 bases. Per germline, CDR1 SGHRS and CDR2 YFSETQ. This CDR3 comprises 13 residues. The DNA for the CDR3 is TGCGCCAGCAGCCCCAGGGACACGAATGGCTACACCTTC. This codes for CASSPRDTNGYTF.

The rearrangement uses TRBV27 and TRBJ2-7; D is possibly TRBD2 (7 bases). Trimming took off 9 bases at V and 2 bases at J, with 17 bases between the two ends. CDR1 is MNHEY, CDR2 SMNVEV, per germline (reference sequence). The CDR3 has 14 amino acids. The CDR3 reads CASALGGPTYEQYF. The CDR3 nucleotides are TGTGCCAGTGCCTTGGGGGGGCCGACCTACGAGCAGTACTTC.

This chain uses TRBV19 with TRBJ1-2; 9 bases fit TRBD1. The germline gives CDR1 LNHDA, CDR2 SQIVND (reference sequence). V trimming: 7 bases; J trimming: 3 bases; junction bases outside the gene matches: 3. The CDR3 is 13 residues long. The CDR3, as DNA: TGTGCCAGTACCAGACAGGGGGACTATGGCTACACCTTC. Amino acids: CASTRQGDYGYTF.

CDR3 in amino acids: CASSPRQGASYEQYF. In DNA, the CDR3 is TGTGCCAGCAGCCCCCGACAGGGGGCATCCTACGAGCAGTACTTC. This chain links TRBV7-9 with TRBJ2-7; 10 nucleotides match TRBD1. V shed 5 bases, J shed 1 base, and the junction held 5 bases outside the gene matches. Germline CDR1 reads SEHNR; CDR2 reads FQNEAQ (reference sequence). The CDR3 consists of 15 residues.

The chain joins TRBV7-2 to TRBJ2-1, with 8 bases lining up with TRBD1. The V segment lost 5 bases and the J segment 6 bases; nucleotides outside the gene matches: 6. CDR3 size: 14 residues. Germline lookup yields CDR1 SGHTA and CDR2 FQGNSA. The DNA for the CDR3 is TGTGCCAGCAGCCTCCTGACAGGGGTCAATGAGCAGTTCTTC. Protein: CASSLLTGVNEQFF. Variable domain in full (rest from reference TRBV7-2 and TRBJ2-1): GAGVSQSPSNKVTEKGKDVELRCDPISGHTALYWYRQSLGQGLEFLIYFQGNSAPDKSGLPSDRFSAERTGGSVSTLTIQRTQQEDSAVYLCASSLLTGVNEQFFGPGTRLTVL.

This clone was seen once. The sample contains more than one DNA sequence encoding this CDR3. This CDR3 reads CASSLGQGGEQYF. The CDR3 bases are TGTGCCAGCAGCTTGGGACAGGGGGGTGAGCAGTACTTC. This chain joins TRBV7-2 and TRBJ2-7; 11 nucleotides agree with TRBD1. Germline V gene data show CDR1 as SGHTA and CDR2 as FQGNSA. The CDR3 is 13 amino acids. After removal of 3 bases from V and 7 bases from J, the junction contained 2 bases not matched to a gene.

This clone was seen only a few times. The V and J genes are TRBV2 and TRBJ1-1, with D possibly matching TRBD1 (5 bases). CDR3 length: 14 amino acids. V gave up 6 bases and J gave up 2 bases, with 13 bases separating them. Germline V CDR1 and CDR2: SNHLY, FYNNEI. CDR3 loop: CASRIRDLNTEAFF. The CDR3 nucleotides are TGTGCCAGCAGGATCAGGGATCTCAACACTGAAGCTTTCTTT.

V gene TRBV4-3 combines with J gene TRBJ1-4; perhaps TRBD1 as D (6 bases). V dropped 4 bases and J dropped 3 bases, with 12 bases sitting between them. Germline CDR1 and CDR2: LGHNA and YSLEER. This CDR3 comprises 15 residues. The CDR3, as DNA: TGCGCCAGCAGCCGCGCCGGGACACCTAATGAAAAACTGTTTTTT. Protein: CASSRAGTPNEKLFF.

This chain uses TRBV7-2 with TRBJ1-2, with D perhaps TRBD1 (5 bases). V dropped 2 bases and J dropped 3 bases, with 7 bases sitting between them. The CDR3 sequence is 13 residues long. The V gene's germline CDR1 is SGHTA and CDR2 FQGNSA. The DNA of the CDR3 is TGTGCCAGCAGCTTAAAACAGGACTATGGCTACACCTTC. This sequence encodes CASSLKQDYGYTF.

The rearrangement links TRBV11-2 to TRBJ1-1; TRBD1 aligns across 8 bases. Germline CDR1 reads SGHAT; CDR2 reads FQNNGV. V shed 4 bases and J 0 bases; nucleotides not matched to a gene: 10. The CDR3 is 17 residues long. Written as DNA, the CDR3 is TGTGCCAGCAGCTCCGACAGGGGCTTCACGATGAACACTGAAGCTTTCTTT. It encodes CASSSDRGFTMNTEAFF.

The gene calls are TRBV7-2 and TRBJ2-5, with 7 bases matching TRBD2. The J segment lost 5 bases and the V segment lost 4 bases, leaving 10 bases of the junction unmatched. In germline, CDR1 is SGHTA, CDR2 FQGNSA. The CDR3 extends over 15 amino acids. The CDR3, as DNA: TGTGCCAGCAGCTCAGAAAGCGGGGCCTCGGAGACCCAGTACTTC. It yields the protein CASSSESGASETQYF. The full variable domain, rest sourced from reference TRBV7-2 and TRBJ2-5, is GAGVSQSPSNKVTEKGKDVELRCDPISGHTALYWYRQSLGQGLEFLIYFQGNSAPDKSGLPSDRFSAERTGGSVSTLTIQRTQQEDSAVYLCASSSESGASETQYFGPGTRLLVL.

This clone was recorded a few times. The rearrangement joins TRBV5-1 to TRBJ2-5, with D hard to call. The DNA end favors TRBJ2-7, so the J call may be wrong. The CDR3 consists of 14 residues. The germline V gene encodes CDR1 SGHRS and CDR2 YFSETQ. The CDR3 DNA reads TGCGCCAGCCCCTCCTCTCGCGGCTGGTACGAGCAGTACTTC. Translating gives CASPSSRGWYEQYF.

The chain has TRBV29-1 and TRBJ1-2, with 8 nucleotides matching TRBD1. Trimming took 3 bases from V and 4 from J; bases not matched to a gene: 10. This CDR3 contains 15 residues. Looked up from germline, CDR1 is SQVTM and CDR2 is ANQGSEA. CDR3 bases: TGCAGCGTTGACGACGGACAGGGAGGGTCCTATGGCTACACCTTC. It is translated as CSVDDGQGGSYGYTF.

V usage is TRBV5-6 and J usage is TRBJ1-5; no firm D call. The V gene lost 6 bases and the J gene lost 4 bases, with 14 bases spanning the gap. CDR1 SGHDT and CDR2 YYEEEE come from the germline V gene. The CDR3 runs to 14 residues. The CDR3 nucleotides are TGTGCCAGCACCCTAAGCAGCGATAATCAGCCCCAGCATTTT. It encodes CASTLSSDNQPQHF.